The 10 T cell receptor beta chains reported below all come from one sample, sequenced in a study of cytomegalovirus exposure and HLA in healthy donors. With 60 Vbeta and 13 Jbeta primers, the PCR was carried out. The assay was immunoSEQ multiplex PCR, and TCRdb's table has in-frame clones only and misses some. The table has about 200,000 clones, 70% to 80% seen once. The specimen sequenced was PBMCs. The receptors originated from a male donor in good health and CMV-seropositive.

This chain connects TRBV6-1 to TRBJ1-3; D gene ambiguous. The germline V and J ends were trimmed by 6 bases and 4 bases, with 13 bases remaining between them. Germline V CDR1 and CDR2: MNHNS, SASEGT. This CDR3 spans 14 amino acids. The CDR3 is CASRDKGAGNTIYF. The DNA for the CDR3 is TGTGCCAGCAGGGATAAGGGAGCCGGAAACACCATATATTTT.

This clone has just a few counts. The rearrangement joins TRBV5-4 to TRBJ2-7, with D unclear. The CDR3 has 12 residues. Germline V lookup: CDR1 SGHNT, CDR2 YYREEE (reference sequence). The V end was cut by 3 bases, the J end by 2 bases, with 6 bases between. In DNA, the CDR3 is TGTGCCAGCAGCTCCACGGCCTACGAGCAGTACTTC. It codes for CASSSTAYEQYF.

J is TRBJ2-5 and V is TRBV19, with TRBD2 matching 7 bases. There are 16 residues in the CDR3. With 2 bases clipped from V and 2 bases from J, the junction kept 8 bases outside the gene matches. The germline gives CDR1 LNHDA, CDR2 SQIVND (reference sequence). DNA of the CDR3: TGTGCCAGTAGTATAATCAGCGGGGACCTTCAAGAGACCCAGTACTTC. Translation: CASSIISGDLQETQYF.

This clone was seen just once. CDR3 DNA sequence: TGTGCCAGCAGTTACTCGAAGGGACAGCCATCCGGCTACACCTTC. Its translation: CASSYSKGQPSGYTF. The V and J genes are TRBV6-5 and TRBJ1-2, with 7 bases aligning to TRBD1. Germline values: CDR1 MNHEY, CDR2 SVGAGI. The CDR3 has 15 amino acids. V lost 0 bases, J lost 8 bases, and 9 bases stayed unmatched.

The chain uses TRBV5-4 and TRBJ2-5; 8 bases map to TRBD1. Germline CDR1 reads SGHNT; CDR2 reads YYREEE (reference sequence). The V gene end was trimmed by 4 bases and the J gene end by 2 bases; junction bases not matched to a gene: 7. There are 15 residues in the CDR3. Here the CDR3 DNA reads TGTGCCAGCAGCCTGCGACAGGGGCCTCAAGAGACCCAGTACTTC. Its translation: CASSLRQGPQETQYF.

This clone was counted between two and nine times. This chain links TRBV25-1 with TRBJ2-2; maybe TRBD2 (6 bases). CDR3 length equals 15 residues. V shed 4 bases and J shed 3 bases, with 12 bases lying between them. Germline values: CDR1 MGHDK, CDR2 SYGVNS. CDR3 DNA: TGTGCCAGCAGTGGGCGGGGAGGTGACACCGGGGAGCTGTTTTTT. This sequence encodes CASSGRGGDTGELFF.

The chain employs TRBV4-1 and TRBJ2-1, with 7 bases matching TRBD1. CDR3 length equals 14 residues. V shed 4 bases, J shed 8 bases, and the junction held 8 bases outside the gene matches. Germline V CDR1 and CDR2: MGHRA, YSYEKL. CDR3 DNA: TGCGCCAGCAGCCCGAGACAGGGTCTGGATGAGCAGTTCTTC. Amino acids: CASSPRQGLDEQFF.

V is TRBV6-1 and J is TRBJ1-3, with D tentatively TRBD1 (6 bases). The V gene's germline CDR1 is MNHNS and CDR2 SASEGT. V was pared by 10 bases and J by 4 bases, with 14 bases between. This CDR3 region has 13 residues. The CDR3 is CAMLRGGGNTIYF. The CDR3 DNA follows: TGTGCCATGCTACGGGGGGGCGGAAACACCATATATTTT.

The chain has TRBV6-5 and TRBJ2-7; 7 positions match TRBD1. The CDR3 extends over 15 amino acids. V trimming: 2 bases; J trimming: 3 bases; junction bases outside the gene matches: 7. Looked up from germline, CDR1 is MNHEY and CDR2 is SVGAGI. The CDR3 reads CASSYTGTVNYEQYF. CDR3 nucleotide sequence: TGTGCCAGCAGTTACACCGGGACAGTAAACTACGAGCAGTACTTC.

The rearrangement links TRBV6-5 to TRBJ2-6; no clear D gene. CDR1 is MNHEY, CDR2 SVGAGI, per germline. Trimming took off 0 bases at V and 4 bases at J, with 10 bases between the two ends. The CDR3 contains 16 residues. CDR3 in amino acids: CASSYSIGAGANVLTF. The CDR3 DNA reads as TGTGCCAGCAGTTACTCGATCGGAGCCGGGGCCAACGTCCTGACTTTC.